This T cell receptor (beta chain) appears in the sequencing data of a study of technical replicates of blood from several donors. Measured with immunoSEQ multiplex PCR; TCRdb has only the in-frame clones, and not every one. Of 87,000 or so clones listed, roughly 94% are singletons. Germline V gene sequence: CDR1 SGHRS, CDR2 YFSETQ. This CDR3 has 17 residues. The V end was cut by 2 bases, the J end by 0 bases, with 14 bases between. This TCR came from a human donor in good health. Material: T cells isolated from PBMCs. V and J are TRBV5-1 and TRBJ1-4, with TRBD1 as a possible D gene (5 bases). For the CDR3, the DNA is TGCGCCAGCAGCTTATTGTTACCGGGGGCAACTAATGAAAAACTGTTTTTT. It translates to CASSLLLPGATNEKLFF. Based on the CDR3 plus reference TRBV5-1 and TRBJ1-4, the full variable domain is KAGVTQTPRYLIKTRGQQVTLSCSPISGHRSVSWYQQTPGQGLQFLFEYFSETQRNKGNFPGRFSGRQFSNSRSEMNVSTLELGDSALYLCASSLLLPGATNEKLFFGSGTQLSVL.